This T cell receptor beta chain is from a study of OX40 agonist ivuxolimab in advanced cancers. Overall study: A diagnosis of hepatocellular carcinoma, melanoma, renal cell or head and neck cancer was present in dose-escalation patients.

TCRdb's table, derived via immunoSEQ multiplex PCR, lists solely in-frame clones and lacks some. The table lists just over 14,000 clones, around four fifths of them singletons. Germline CDR1 and CDR2: SEHNR and FQNEAQ (reference sequence). V lost 2 bases and J lost 0, with 8 bases in between. The CDR3 is 16 residues long. Whole-study findings and limits: The study observed clonal expansion of CD4+ and CD8+ blood T cells by week 6 at 0.1 to 3.0 mg/kg.

For this clone: The antigen is not known.

The chain carries TRBV7-9 and TRBJ2-6; no firm D call. The specimen was CD4+ or CD8+ T cells sorted from blood, collected in a trial of the OX40 agonist ivuxolimab. The clonotype was recovered from an adult with an advanced solid tumor such as melanoma, head and neck, liver or kidney cancer. CDR3 sequence (DNA): TGTGCCAGCAGCTTATCGTGGGGCTCTGGGGCCAACGTCCTGACTTTC. Its translation: CASSLSWGSGANVLTF.